This T cell receptor beta chain comes out of a study of cytomegalovirus exposure and HLA in healthy donors. Study outcomes and limitations: The authors later linked a missense DCLRE1C variant to TCR beta V- and J-gene trimming. After further analysis at a later stage, some 15,000 TCR beta sequences were associated with HLA alleles at 0.05 false discovery rate. In an earlier analysis, most TCR beta V segments were productive about 87% or about 30% of the time. Across donors, presence/absence analyses took sequencing depth to be roughly uniform.

Notes on this clone: Its target is not known.

Germline CDR1 and CDR2: MNHEY and SMNVEV (reference sequence). The CDR3 runs to 15 residues. V shed 5 bases and J shed 2 bases, with 15 bases lying between them. The primer mix had 60 Vbeta and 13 Jbeta primers. The assay was immunoSEQ multiplex PCR, and TCRdb's table has in-frame clones only and misses some. The sample has about 180,000 clones, approximately 80% seen once. The chain uses TRBV27 and TRBJ1-1; D unclear. The specimen was PBMCs. The source of this sequence is a woman aged 50 to 65 in good health and CMV-seronegative. The CDR3 DNA follows: TGTGCCAGCAGTCAAGGACGGGGAACAAACACTGAAGCTTTCTTT. Amino acids: CASSQGRGTNTEAFF.